The present TCR beta chain was sequenced within a study of blood T cell repertoires in COVID-19. Background on the study: Both acute and convalescent COVID-19 samples were obtained from the United States, Italy and Spain. T cells, B-cell-depleted T cells, or PBMCs provided the cDNA or gDNA that served as material.

As processed by the authors: Amplification from reference gene primers served as the basis for estimated nucleated cell counts. TCRdb's table, derived via immunoSEQ multiplex PCR, lists solely in-frame clones and lacks some. V, J and clone size were drawn from that table, and D and trimming were deduced from the DNA. Here the sample spans fewer than 350,000 clones, approximately 85% being singletons. The source is a man aged 18 to 29 with active or convalescent COVID-19. Sequencing was performed on peripheral blood.

CDR3 nucleotide sequence: TGTGCCAGCAGTGAAATATTCAGCACAGATACGCAGTATTTT. Residues: CASSEIFSTDTQYF. The chain is built from TRBV2 and TRBJ2-3; no definite D call. Germline loops: CDR1 SNHLY, CDR2 FYNNEI. The CDR3 length is 14 residues. The V and J ends lost 2 bases and 0 bases respectively, with 6 bases between them.